Presented here are 14 T cell receptor beta chains from one specimen sequenced in a study of Ad26.COV2.S vaccination and SARS-CoV-2 variants. Using immunoSEQ multiplex PCR, the repertoire was profiled, and TCRdb retains in-frame clones only, with some absent. The sample records 510,000 or so clones, roughly 85% being singletons. Treatment: around 19 received Ad26.COV2.S at low or high dose, single or two shots; about 5 received placebo; per-sample allocation not given. The study sampled participants on day 63 after the first vaccine or placebo injection. Sample: peripheral blood, taken in a trial of Ad26.COV2.S vaccine versus placebo. The receptor set was obtained from a person aged 18-60 years who received the Ad26.COV2.S COVID-19 vaccine or a placebo.

The chain recombines TRBV19 with TRBJ1-6, with D perhaps TRBD1 (5 bases). The CDR3 runs to 14 residues. V was trimmed by 3 bases and J by 10 bases, leaving 13 bases between them. Germline V CDR1 and CDR2: LNHDA, SQIVND (reference sequence). The chain's CDR3 is CASSIMTAESPLHF. In DNA, the CDR3 is TGTGCCAGTAGTATTATGACAGCGGAGTCACCCCTCCACTTT.

In regard to this clone: Other nucleotide sequences from this sample produce the same CDR3. J is TRBJ1-1 and V is TRBV6-5, with a possible D match to TRBD1 (5 bases). V lost 2 bases to trimming and J lost 1 base, with 5 bases between them. Germline values: CDR1 MNHEY, CDR2 SVGAGI. The CDR3 loop spans 13 amino acids. CDR3 amino acids: CASSYGGNTEAFF. The CDR3 region has the DNA TGTGCCAGCAGTTACGGGGGGAACACTGAAGCTTTCTTT.

The CDR3 nucleotides read TGTGCCAGCCGCCCCCGACAGGGGGCTGGTCAGCCCCAGCATTTT. It specifies CASRPRQGAGQPQHF. The chain has TRBV28 and TRBJ1-5, with 10 bases that match TRBD1. This CDR3 comprises 15 residues. CDR1 and CDR2 (germline): MDHEN, SYDVKM. Trimming cost V 8 bases and J 6 bases; bases outside gene matches: 10.

The chain is built from TRBV30 and TRBJ1-2, with D maybe TRBD1 (6 bases). The CDR3 is 13 amino acids. CDR1 is GTSNPN and CDR2 is SVGIG in the germline V gene (reference sequence). V gave up 7 bases and J gave up 0 bases, with 12 bases separating them. CDR3 nucleotides: TGTGCCTTTCGAGGGGGGGCTAACTATGGCTACACCTTC. Translating it yields CAFRGGANYGYTF.

The chain employs TRBV4-2 and TRBJ2-1; 9 bases are shared with TRBD2. V dropped 4 bases and J dropped 7; count of bases not matched to a gene: 11. CDR3 length: 16 amino acids. Germline V gene lookup returns CDR1 LGHNA and CDR2 YNFKEQ. CDR3 bases: TGTGCCAGCAGCCCGGGCGGGAGGGCCTTTGGGAATGAGCAGTTCTTC. Translated, it gives CASSPGGRAFGNEQFF.

The chain uses TRBV30 and TRBJ2-3, with no clear D. The germline V gene encodes CDR1 GTSNPN and CDR2 SVGIG (reference sequence). With 8 bases removed from V and 3 bases from J, the gap between germline ends came to 18 bases. The CDR3 runs to 14 residues. The CDR3 DNA is TGTGCCACCGCCGGACCTCGGGCTACAGATACGCAGTATTTT. It yields the protein CATAGPRATDTQYF.

The chain recombines TRBV7-2 with TRBJ2-6, with no clear D. The CDR3 sequence is 17 residues long. Trimming took 1 base from V and 4 from J, leaving 14 bases between them. Germline lookup yields CDR1 SGHTA and CDR2 FQGNSA. CDR3 in amino acids: CASSLVVGARGANVLTF. The CDR3 DNA is TGTGCCAGCAGCTTAGTGGTGGGCGCGAGAGGGGCCAACGTCCTGACTTTC.

This chain links TRBV4-2 with TRBJ1-6, with D unresolved. This CDR3 is built from 17 residues. Germline V CDR1 and CDR2: LGHNA, YNFKEQ. V lost 1 base to trimming and J lost 0 bases, with 10 bases between them. CDR3 DNA sequence: TGTGCCAGCAGCCAAGTGACGTGGAGCTCCTATAATTCACCCCTCCACTTT. Translation: CASSQVTWSSYNSPLHF.

The V gene is TRBV30, the J gene TRBJ1-3; D may be TRBD1 (5 bases). The germline gives CDR1 GTSNPN, CDR2 SVGIG (reference sequence). Trimming pared 7 bases from V and 0 bases from J, leaving 10 bases between. The CDR3 contains 13 residues. This CDR3 is CALDILSGNTIYF. The CDR3 DNA follows: TGTGCCTTGGACATACTCTCTGGAAACACCATATATTTT.

The chain carries TRBV5-4 and TRBJ2-3, with 7 bases that match TRBD2. The length of the CDR3 is 15 residues. The germline V gene encodes CDR1 SGHNT and CDR2 YYREEE (reference sequence). V shed 7 bases and J 3 bases; nucleotides not matched to a gene: 11. The CDR3 DNA reads TGTGCCAGCGCCGCGGGGGTAGCGGAAACAGATACGCAGTATTTT. Its translation is CASAAGVAETDTQYF.

The V call is TRBV20-1, the J call TRBJ2-7, with TRBD2 as a possible D gene (5 bases). CDR1 and CDR2 (germline): DFQATT, SNEGSKA (reference sequence). The germline V and J ends were trimmed by 3 bases and 9 bases, with 18 bases remaining between them. The CDR3 is 13 amino acids. CDR3 sequence: CSASELDPGGQYF. CDR3 nucleotide sequence: TGCAGTGCTAGTGAACTAGATCCTGGAGGGCAGTACTTC.

There are a few counts of this clone. V is TRBV6-6 and J is TRBJ2-1; 10 nucleotides match TRBD2. The V gene's germline CDR1 is MNHNY and CDR2 SVGAGI (reference sequence). The V gene end was trimmed by 6 bases and the J gene end by 7 bases; junction bases not matched to a gene: 9. The CDR3 is 15 residues long. The CDR3: CASSEGASGRNEQFF. The CDR3 DNA sequence: TGTGCCAGCAGCGAAGGGGCTAGCGGGAGAAATGAGCAGTTCTTC.

V usage is TRBV15 and J usage is TRBJ1-1; no clear D. Trimming left V 5 bases short and J 1 base short, with 11 bases between. The length of the CDR3 is 14 residues. Germline V gene data show CDR1 as LNHNV and CDR2 as YYDKDF (reference sequence). CDR3 coding DNA: TGTGCCACCAGCTACGAGCCTGCGAACACTGAAGCTTTCTTT. Amino acids: CATSYEPANTEAFF.

This chain uses TRBV18 with TRBJ2-5; TRBD1 agrees at 7 bases. This CDR3 has 14 residues. Germline V CDR1 and CDR2: KGHSH, LQKENI. Germline trimming cut 6 bases from V and 1 base from J; bases unmatched to any gene: 5. The CDR3 DNA reads TGTGCCAGCTCCGAGGGGACAGCCCAAGAGACCCAGTACTTC. Encoded protein: CASSEGTAQETQYF.